This T cell receptor (beta chain) was profiled in a study of T cell repertoires in cytomegalovirus infection. Whole-study context: An indication of both CMV infection and matching HLA type came from public TCR beta signatures.

TCRdb used MiXCR to reprocess the reads, holding one entry per CDR3 protein. The table records 500,000 to 600,000 distinct CDR3 sequences, approximately 16% of them present only once. This CDR3 spans 12 amino acids. Germline V lookup: CDR1 SQVTM, CDR2 ANQGSEA. V shed 4 bases and J shed 4 bases, with 10 bases lying between them. In its sample, this clonotype was seen a few times. Material: CD8+ T cells from PBMCs. The genes are TRBV29-1 and TRBJ1-2; D unclear. This TCR derives from a human donor in good health (CMV status not recorded). Some clones in this sample may be carry-over from other donors' samples. In nucleotides, the CDR3 is TGCAGCGTTGGTTTAAAGGGCTATGGCTACACCTTC. Amino acid sequence: CSVGLKGYGYTF.